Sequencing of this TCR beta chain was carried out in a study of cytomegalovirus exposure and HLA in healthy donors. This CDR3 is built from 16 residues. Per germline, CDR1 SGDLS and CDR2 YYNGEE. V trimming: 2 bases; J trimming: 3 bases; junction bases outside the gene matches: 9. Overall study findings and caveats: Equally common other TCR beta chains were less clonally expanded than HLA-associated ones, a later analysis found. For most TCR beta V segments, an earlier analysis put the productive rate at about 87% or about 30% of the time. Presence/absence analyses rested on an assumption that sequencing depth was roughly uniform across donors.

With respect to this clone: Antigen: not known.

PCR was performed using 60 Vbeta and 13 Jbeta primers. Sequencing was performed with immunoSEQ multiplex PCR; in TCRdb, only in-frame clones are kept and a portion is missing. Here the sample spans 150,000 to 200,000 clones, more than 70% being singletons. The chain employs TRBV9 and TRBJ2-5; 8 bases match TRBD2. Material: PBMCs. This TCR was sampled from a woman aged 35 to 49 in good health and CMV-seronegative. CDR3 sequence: CASSVGGGLSKETQYF. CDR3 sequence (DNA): TGTGCCAGCAGCGTCGGGGGGGGTTTGAGTAAAGAGACCCAGTACTTC. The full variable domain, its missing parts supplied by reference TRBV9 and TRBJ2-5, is DSGVTQTPKHLITATGQRVTLRCSPRSGDLSVYWYQQSLDQGLQFLIQYYNGEERAKGNILERFSAQQFPDLHSELNLSSLELGDSALYFCASSVGGGLSKETQYFGPGTRLLVL.